The clone carrying this TCR beta chain occurred a few times. This CDR3 is 13 amino acids long. The germline CDR1 and CDR2 sequences are MDHEN and SYDVKM. Trimming cost V 4 bases and J 3 bases; bases outside gene matches: 2. Random hexamers were used to reverse transcribe about 0.45 to 1 ug of RNA. TCRdb used MiXCR to reprocess the immunoSEQ multiplex PCR reads, holding one entry per CDR3 protein. The sample has around 230,000 distinct CDR3 sequences, 90% to 96% seen once. These data come from a study of CD8 T cells in Susac syndrome. The V call is TRBV28, the J call TRBJ2-5; 7 bases are a match to TRBD1. The sample consisted of CD4+ T cells from PBMCs. This TCR was sampled from a human donor with Susac syndrome. The CDR3 DNA sequence: TGTGCCAGCAGTTCGGGACAGAAAGAGACCCAGTACTTC. It codes for CASSSGQKETQYF.